The entry below describes one T cell receptor beta chain. No cognate antigen has been identified for it. There are no base qualities to consult, and no much larger clone falls within one base. This entry comes from a study of T cell responses to AZD1222 COVID-19 vaccine (dated by TCRdb to the early 2020s). The study in broad terms: AZD1222 recipients with second doses at about 4 weeks or about 12 weeks were pooled, because spike-specific TCR depth and breadth did not differ between schedules. Trial participants were enrolled by age into subgroups of 18-55, 56-69 and 70-plus years, and roughly 150, 30 and 60 TCR-sequenced participants, respectively, were included in these subgroups. A total of approximately 240 trial participants underwent TCR sequencing, of whom some 200 had received two doses of AZD1222 and 26 had received two doses of the MenACWY control vaccine.

Overall study outcomes, separate from this receptor: Because no day 14 peak-response samples were available, the repertoires could be characterized only after the peak T cell response. The vaccine-associated CD4 TCRs covered the entire spike protein, and the dominant responses fell in regions 160-218 and 743-854. Spike-specific TCR breadth and depth rose significantly after two AZD1222 doses compared with day 0 and with MenACWY recipients. Most participants were white British and females outnumbered males, and the authors suggested that clonal diversity may have been underestimated. The 56-69-year group was small, and its depth increase did not reach significance, likely because of low power. Epitopes outside the regions mutated in the B.1.351 and B.1.1.7 variants were reportedly recognized by nearly half of the unique spike-specific TCRs. Only five to seven AZD1222 recipients were SARS-CoV-2 seropositive at baseline, limiting conclusions about previously exposed vaccinees.

Sample time point, as interpreted from the label and publication: baseline before first vaccination. Samples from vaccinated people were obtained from the UK trials COV001 and COV002, which included a single-blind randomized controlled phase 2/3 trial of AZD1222 (ChAdOx1 nCoV-19) in healthy adults. Trial participant PBMC samples were collected at day 0 and day 28 after the second dose for TCRbeta chain sequencing. The CDR3 regions of human TCRbeta chains were subjected to immunosequencing. The authors' pipeline ran thus. Repertoire TCRs were checked for matches against a reference library of SARS-CoV-2-specific TCRs that had been generated using the MIRA antigen-specificity platform. Breadth meant the fraction of unique TCRs that were SARS-CoV-2-associated, whereas depth meant the fraction of total T cells that were SARS-CoV-2-associated. Using the MIRA data, every spike-specific TCR was mapped to the spike region that the TCR reacted to and assigned to either a CD4 or a CD8 class. Log10-transformed breadth and depth values were compared by one-way ANOVA with Sidak's multiple comparisons tests. In its TCRdb copy, this immuneACCESS table keeps in-frame sequences only and misses some clones. Where compared with another copy, unresolved V genes explain less than half of these, and the others have no known cause. D and trimming were read from the DNA, whereas the V and J calls and clone size are those reported in that table. The sample table contains under 150,000 clones; only one count was recorded for 85% to 95% of them. The ten largest clones capture under 3.5% of the sample.

The CDR3 goes from the cysteine to the phenylalanine over 18 residues. Only the CDR3 DNA stays, 54 bases, in frame from base 1. The trim is 1 base for V and 0 bases for J, with a gap of 16 bases between the germline ends. CDR1 and CDR2 (KGHSH, LQKENI) derive from the germline V gene. The receptor was isolated from an adult in good health. Recombination connected TRBV18 to TRBJ1-3; the D gene remains uncertain. The sample was peripheral blood, taken on day 0 of AZD1222 vaccination. The CDR3 protein sequence reads: CASSPLSGPGYSGNTIYF. The bases read TGTGCCAGCTCACCACTTAGCGGTCCAGGATACTCTGGAAACACCATATATTTT.